The 17 T cell receptor beta chains given below trace back to one sample, sequenced in a study of blood T cell repertoires in COVID-19. The data were produced by immunoSEQ multiplex PCR, yet TCRdb's version contains in-frame clones alone and is incomplete. The repertoire holds roughly 200,000 clones, less than 90% seen once, with roughly 4% in the top ten. The sequencing input was PBMCs or T cells enriched from blood (not recorded which). These receptors came from a woman in her twenties or thirties who had been exposed to COVID-19.

V is TRBV29-1 and J is TRBJ2-1, with no clear D. Germline-derived CDR1 and CDR2 are SQVTM and ANQGSEA. This CDR3 comprises 11 residues. V lost 7 bases to trimming and J lost 6 bases, with 10 bases between them. The CDR3: CSGRVGNEQFF. The CDR3 nucleotides read TGCAGCGGTCGGGTGGGCAATGAGCAGTTCTTC.

The rearrangement links TRBV10-3 to TRBJ1-5; D may be TRBD1 (6 bases). V lost 3 bases to trimming and J lost 6 bases, with 15 bases between them. Looked up from germline, CDR1 is ENHRY and CDR2 is SYGVKD. The CDR3 extends over 15 amino acids. The DNA of the CDR3 is TGTGCCATCAGTGAAGGGCAGGGGATCGGTCAGCCCCAGCATTTT. Translated, it gives CAISEGQGIGQPQHF.

The gene calls are TRBV19 and TRBJ1-2; possible D gene TRBD1, 5 bases. The V gene's germline CDR1 is LNHDA and CDR2 SQIVND (reference sequence). V shed 5 bases and J shed 5 bases, with 15 bases lying between them. The CDR3 has 14 residues. The CDR3 bases are TGTGCCAGTAGTTTATCAGGGAAAGTTTATGGCTACACCTTC. The encoded protein is CASSLSGKVYGYTF.

This clone was seen only once. This chain connects TRBV9 to TRBJ1-6; TRBD1 agrees at 7 bases. The germline gives CDR1 SGDLS, CDR2 YYNGEE. The length of the CDR3 is 15 residues. Losses at the gene ends were 6 bases for V and 3 bases for J; bases not matched to a gene: 6. The CDR3: CASTRTGDYNSPLHF. CDR3 in DNA: TGTGCCAGCACTAGGACAGGAGACTATAATTCACCCCTCCACTTT. Combining the CDR3 with reference TRBV9 and TRBJ1-6 gives the whole variable domain DSGVTQTPKHLITATGQRVTLRCSPRSGDLSVYWYQQSLDQGLQFLIQYYNGEERAKGNILERFSAQQFPDLHSELNLSSLELGDSALYFCASTRTGDYNSPLHFGNGTRLTVT.

V usage is TRBV7-6 and J usage is TRBJ2-7, with TRBD1 identical over 10 bases. With 1 base clipped from V and 3 bases from J, the junction kept 3 bases outside the gene matches. Germline V gene lookup returns CDR1 SGHVS and CDR2 FNYEAQ. CDR3 length: 15 amino acids. The CDR3 DNA sequence: TGTGCCAGCAGCTTAGGGACAGGGGGTTTCTACGAGCAGTACTTC. It yields the protein CASSLGTGGFYEQYF.

The chain uses TRBV27 and TRBJ2-1; 7 nucleotides line up with TRBD1. The CDR3 runs 16 residues. Germline CDR1 reads MNHEY; CDR2 reads SMNVEV (reference sequence). V lost 6 bases and J lost 4; bases outside the gene matches: 12. CDR3 sequence (DNA): TGTGCCAGCAGAACCGCCCGACAGGGCGTTTACAATGAGCAGTTCTTC. This encodes CASRTARQGVYNEQFF.

The chain combines TRBV10-3 with TRBJ2-1; tentatively, D is TRBD1 (6 bases). CDR1 ENHRY and CDR2 SYGVKD come from the germline V gene. Trimming took 6 bases from V and 7 from J, leaving 16 bases between them. The CDR3 extends over 14 amino acids. CDR3 sequence (DNA): TGTGCCATCAGAGCCCAGGGGCAGTATAATGAGCAGTTCTTC. It specifies CAIRAQGQYNEQFF.

This sequence joins TRBV30 and TRBJ1-3; possible D gene TRBD1, 5 bases. V lost 4 bases and J 9 bases, leaving 16 bases between the germline ends. CDR1 and CDR2 (germline): GTSNPN, SVGIG (reference sequence). The CDR3 runs 13 residues. The DNA of the CDR3 is TGTGCCTGGACCCTGTTTCGCGGGGCCACCATATATTTT. Residues: CAWTLFRGATIYF.

This clone appeared a single time. This chain links TRBV27 with TRBJ1-5; possible D gene TRBD1, 6 bases. Germline-derived CDR1 and CDR2 are MNHEY and SMNVEV (reference sequence). Trimming cost V 5 bases and J 1 base, with 9 bases left between them. There are 14 residues in the CDR3. Written as DNA, the CDR3 is TGTGCCAGCAGTGACAGGTCAAGCAATCAGCCCCAGCATTTT. Encoded protein: CASSDRSSNQPQHF.

This chain joins TRBV2 and TRBJ2-1; TRBD1 might be the D (6 bases). V was pared by 5 bases and J by 6 bases, with 11 bases between. The CDR3 loop spans 13 amino acids. Germline V CDR1 and CDR2: SNHLY, FYNNEI. CDR3 DNA sequence: TGTGCCAGCAGTTTGAGCAGGGGCAATGAGCAGTTCTTC. Protein product: CASSLSRGNEQFF.

This chain joins TRBV5-1 and TRBJ2-1, with TRBD1 matching over 7 bases. The CDR3 runs to 18 residues. V lost 3 bases and J lost 5; bases outside the gene matches: 17. Germline assignment: CDR1 SGHRS and CDR2 YFSETQ. This CDR3 reads CASSSSTGIRITHNEQFF. DNA for the CDR3: TGCGCCAGCAGCTCCTCGACAGGGATTAGGATCACGCACAATGAGCAGTTCTTC.

V gene TRBV27 combines with J gene TRBJ1-2; TRBD1 agrees at 7 bases. V lost 6 bases, J lost 8 bases, and 6 bases stayed unmatched. The CDR3 sequence is 12 residues long. Germline V gives CDR1 MNHEY, CDR2 SMNVEV (reference sequence). In nucleotides, the CDR3 is TGTGCCAGCAGGACAGGGCTAAAGGGCTACACCTTC. Translation gives CASRTGLKGYTF.

This clone was detected a few times. This chain connects TRBV19 to TRBJ1-2; a possible D gene is TRBD1 (6 bases). The germline V and J ends were trimmed by 1 base and 2 bases, with 11 bases remaining between them. CDR3 size: 15 residues. Germline CDR1 reads LNHDA; CDR2 reads SQIVND (reference sequence). In nucleotides, the CDR3 is TGTGCCAGTAGTATAGGCGGGGGCTCAAACTATGGCTACACCTTC. Its protein is CASSIGGGSNYGYTF.

Only one count was recorded for this clone. The rearrangement joins TRBV21-1 to TRBJ2-3; TRBD2, the table's D call, lacks a check against the DNA. TRBV21-1 counts as a pseudogene. This CDR3 is built from 18 residues. CDR3 protein: CASSAAPGTSAITDTQYF. CDR3 sequence (DNA): TGTGCCAGCAGCGCCGCTCCCGGGACTAGCGCTATCACAGATACGCAGTATTTT.

V gene TRBV30 combines with J gene TRBJ1-3, with D uncertain. The CDR3 is made up of 14 amino acids. Germline lookup yields CDR1 GTSNPN and CDR2 SVGIG (reference sequence). V lost 3 bases, J lost 7 bases, and 16 bases lay in between. CDR3 in DNA: TGTGCCTGGAGCGACCGCACCTCGGGGAACACCATATATTTT. Amino acids: CAWSDRTSGNTIYF.

The chain recombines TRBV5-8 with TRBJ1-2; TRBD1 agrees at 7 bases. Germline assignment: CDR1 SGHTS and CDR2 YDEGEE. There are 16 residues in the CDR3. Losses at the gene ends were 0 bases for V and 2 bases for J; bases not matched to a gene: 7. The CDR3 sequence: CASSLAGTVLNYGYTF. The CDR3 DNA follows: TGTGCCAGCAGCTTGGCCGGGACAGTTCTCAACTATGGCTACACCTTC. Combining the CDR3 with reference TRBV5-8 and TRBJ1-2 gives the whole variable domain EAGVTQSPTHLIKTRGQQATLRCSPISGHTSVYWYQQALGLGLQFLLWYDEGEERNRGNFPPRFSGRQFPNYSSELNVNALELEDSALYLCASSLAGTVLNYGYTFGSGTRLTVV.

This clone was detected only a few times. The rearrangement joins TRBV15 to TRBJ2-6, with a possible D match to TRBD1 (6 bases). Trimming pared 0 bases from V and 2 bases from J, leaving 14 bases between. Germline V CDR1 and CDR2: LNHNV, YYDKDF (reference sequence). The CDR3 length is 18 residues. The CDR3 sequence: CATSRDIVGAAGANVLTF. The CDR3 DNA reads TGTGCCACCAGCAGAGATATAGTGGGGGCGGCTGGGGCCAACGTCCTGACTTTC.